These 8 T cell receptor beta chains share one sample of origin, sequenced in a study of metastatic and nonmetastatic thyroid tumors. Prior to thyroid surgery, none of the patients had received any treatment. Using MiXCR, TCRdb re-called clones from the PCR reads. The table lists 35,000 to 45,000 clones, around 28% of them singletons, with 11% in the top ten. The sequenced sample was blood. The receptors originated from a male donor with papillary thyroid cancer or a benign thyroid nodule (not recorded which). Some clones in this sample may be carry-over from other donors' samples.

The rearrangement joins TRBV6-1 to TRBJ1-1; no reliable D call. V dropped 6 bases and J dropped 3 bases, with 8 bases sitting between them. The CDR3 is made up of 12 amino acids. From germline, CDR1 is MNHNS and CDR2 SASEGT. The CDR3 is CASRVRDTEAFF. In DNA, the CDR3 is TGTGCCAGCAGGGTGAGAGACACTGAAGCTTTCTTT.

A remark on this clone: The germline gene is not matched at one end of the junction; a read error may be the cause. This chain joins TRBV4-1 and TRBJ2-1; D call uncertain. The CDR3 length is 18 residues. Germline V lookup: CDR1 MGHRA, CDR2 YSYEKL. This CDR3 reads CASSQKFSLSSSYNEQLF. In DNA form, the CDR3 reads TGCGCCAGCAGCCAAAAATTTTCGCTCTCGAGCTCCTACAATGAGCAGCTCTTC.

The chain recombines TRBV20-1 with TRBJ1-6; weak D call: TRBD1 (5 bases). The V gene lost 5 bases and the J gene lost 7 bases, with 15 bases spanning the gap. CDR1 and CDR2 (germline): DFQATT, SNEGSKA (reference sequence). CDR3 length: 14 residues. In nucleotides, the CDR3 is TGCAGTGCTTATCTGACAGACGACAATTCACCCCTCCACTTT. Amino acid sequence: CSAYLTDDNSPLHF.

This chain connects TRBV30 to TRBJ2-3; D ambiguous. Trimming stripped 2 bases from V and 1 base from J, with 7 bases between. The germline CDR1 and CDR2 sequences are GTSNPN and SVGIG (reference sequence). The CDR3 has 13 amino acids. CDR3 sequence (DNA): TGTGCCTGGAGTTTGGCCCGCACAGATACGCAGTATTTT. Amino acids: CAWSLARTDTQYF.

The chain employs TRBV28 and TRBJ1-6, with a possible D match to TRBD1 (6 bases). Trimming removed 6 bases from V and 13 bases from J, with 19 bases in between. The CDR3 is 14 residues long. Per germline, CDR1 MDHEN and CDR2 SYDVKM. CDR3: CASRDAGQQVPLHF. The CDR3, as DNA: TGTGCCAGCAGAGACGCGGGACAACAAGTCCCCCTCCACTTT. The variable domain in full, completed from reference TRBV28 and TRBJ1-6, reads DVKVTQSSRYLVKRTGEKVFLECVQDMDHENMFWYRQDPGLGLRLIYFSYDVKMKEKGDIPEGYSVSREKKERFSLILESASTNQTSMYLCASRDAGQQVPLHFGNGTRLTVT.

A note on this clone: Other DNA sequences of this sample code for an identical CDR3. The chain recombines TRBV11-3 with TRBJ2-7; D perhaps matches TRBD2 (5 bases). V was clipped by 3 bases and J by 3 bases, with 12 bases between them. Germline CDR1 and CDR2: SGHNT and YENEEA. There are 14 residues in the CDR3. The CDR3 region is CASSLSGASYEQYF. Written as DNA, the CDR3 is TGTGCCAGCAGCTTGAGCGGAGCGAGCTACGAGCAGTACTTC.

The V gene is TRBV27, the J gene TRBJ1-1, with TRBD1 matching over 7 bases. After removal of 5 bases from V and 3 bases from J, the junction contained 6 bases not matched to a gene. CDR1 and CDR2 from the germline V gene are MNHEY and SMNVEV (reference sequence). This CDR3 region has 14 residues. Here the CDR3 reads CASSPKTGYTEAFF. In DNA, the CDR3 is TGTGCCAGCAGTCCCAAGACAGGGTACACTGAAGCTTTCTTT.

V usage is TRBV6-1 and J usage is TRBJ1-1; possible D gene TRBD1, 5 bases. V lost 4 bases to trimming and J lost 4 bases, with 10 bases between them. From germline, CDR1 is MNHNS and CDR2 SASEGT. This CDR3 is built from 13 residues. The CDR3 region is CASSGGGSTEAFF. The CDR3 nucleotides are TGTGCCAGCAGTGGGGGCGGTAGCACTGAAGCTTTCTTT.